The rows below give T cell receptor beta chains drawn from one sample of a study of blood T cell repertoires in COVID-19. Clones were sequenced by immunoSEQ multiplex PCR, and TCRdb holds only the in-frame ones, with some missing. Found here are roughly 290,000 clones, 70% to 90% of them singletons; the top ten hold 3.5% to 5.5%. Source material: PBMCs or T cells enriched from blood (not recorded which). These receptors were taken from a woman aged 25 to 45 who had recovered from COVID-19. CDR3s include the opening cysteine and the closing phenylalanine or tryptophan. A D gene is named only where the DNA matches it firmly. The size field is filled for only some rows; it gives once, few, many or a size class.

V gene,D gene,J gene,clone size,CDR3 protein,CDR3 DNA
TRBV11-3,-,TRBJ2-3,once,CASSPGVGREGDTQYF,TGTGCCAGCAGTCCGGGTGTTGGGAGAGAAGGAGATACGCAGTATTTT
TRBV2,-,TRBJ2-2,-,CASSWQTGELFF,TGTGCCAGCAGTTGGCAGACCGGGGAGCTGTTTTTT
TRBV19,TRBD2,TRBJ2-1,-,CASKPLAGGNNEQFF,TGTGCCAGTAAACCCCTAGCGGGAGGGAACAATGAGCAGTTCTTC
TRBV7-6,TRBD1,TRBJ1-1,-,CASRTPGGTEAFF,TGTGCCAGCAGGACCCCAGGGGGCACTGAAGCTTTCTTT
TRBV4-1,TRBD1,TRBJ2-1,-,CASGAPERGRGNEQFF,TGCGCCAGCGGCGCGCCAGAAAGGGGGCGAGGCAATGAGCAGTTCTTC
TRBV6-5,-,TRBJ1-5,-,CASRRTYNQPQHF,TGTGCCAGCAGACGAACCTACAATCAGCCCCAGCATTTT
TRBV6-6,-,TRBJ2-3,-,CASSWGSSTDTQYF,TGTGCCAGCAGTTGGGGCTCTAGCACAGATACGCAGTATTTT
TRBV5-1,TRBD1,TRBJ2-5,-,CASSSGTGAGETQYF,TGCGCCAGCAGCTCAGGGACAGGGGCGGGAGAGACCCAGTACTTC
TRBV5-4,TRBD1,TRBJ2-3,-,CASSPGQLTDTQYF,TGTGCCAGCAGCCCGGGACAGTTAACAGATACGCAGTATTTT
TRBV4-2,-,TRBJ2-1,-,CASSQVRSGGSSEQFF,TGTGCCAGCAGCCAAGTAAGAAGCGGAGGATCCTCTGAGCAGTTCTTC
TRBV28,-,TRBJ2-5,-,CASSRGTAPQETQYF,TGTGCCAGCAGCCGCGGGACAGCGCCCCAAGAGACCCAGTACTTC
TRBV7-9,-,TRBJ2-7,-,CASSERVHEQYF,TGTGCCAGCAGTGAGAGGGTACACGAGCAGTACTTC
TRBV30,TRBD1,TRBJ1-4,-,CAWSVGQGEEKLFF,TGTGCCTGGAGTGTGGGACAGGGCGAAGAAAAACTGTTTTTT
TRBV19,-,TRBJ2-5,-,CASSTPGDGETQYF,TGTGCCAGTAGTACCCCGGGGGACGGGGAGACCCAGTACTTC